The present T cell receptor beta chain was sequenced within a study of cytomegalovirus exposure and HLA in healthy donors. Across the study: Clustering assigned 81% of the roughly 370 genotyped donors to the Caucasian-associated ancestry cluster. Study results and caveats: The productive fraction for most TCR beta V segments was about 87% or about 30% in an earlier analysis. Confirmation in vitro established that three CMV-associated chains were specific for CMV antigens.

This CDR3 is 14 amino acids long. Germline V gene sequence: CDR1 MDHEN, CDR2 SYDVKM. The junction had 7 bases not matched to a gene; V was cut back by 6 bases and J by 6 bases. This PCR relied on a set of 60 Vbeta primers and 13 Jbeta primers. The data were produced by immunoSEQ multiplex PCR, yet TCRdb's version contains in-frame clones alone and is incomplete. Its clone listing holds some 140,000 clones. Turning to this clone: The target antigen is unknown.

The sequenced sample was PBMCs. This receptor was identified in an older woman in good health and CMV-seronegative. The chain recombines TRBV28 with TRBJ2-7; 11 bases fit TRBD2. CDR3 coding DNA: TGTGCCAGCAGCGATAGCGGGAGGGCGTTCGAGCAGTACTTC. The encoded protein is CASSDSGRAFEQYF.